This T cell receptor beta chain was recorded in a study of T cells in Graves' hyperthyroidism and ophthalmopathy. Whole-study results and caveats: In simple terms, a model built on 13 V-J features told ophthalmopathy apart from stable hyperthyroidism. Ophthalmopathy, as predicted by the model, came a median 6.5 months after the prediction.

There were TCR beta CDR3 regions amplified from RNA transcripts. First-round RT-PCR targeting the TCR CDR3 was performed with the HTBI primer set. TCRdb processed the multiplex PCR reads anew with MiXCR; each CDR3 protein has one entry. Of approximately 320,000 distinct CDR3 sequences listed, approximately 16% are singletons. The germline V gene encodes CDR1 WNHNN and CDR2 SYGVQD (reference sequence). The V end lost 0 bases, the J end lost 7 bases, and 10 bases lay between the germline ends. The length of the CDR3 is 14 residues. There are many counts of this clonotype. No antigen is known for it. The chain has TRBV10-1 and TRBJ2-1, with no clear D. The specimen sequenced was blood. This sequence was found in a man in his thirties or forties with Graves' hyperthyroidism. CDR3 in DNA: TGCGCCAGCAGTGAGTCGATGGAAACGAATGAGCAGTTCTTC. Its translation is CASSESMETNEQFF.